These T cell receptor beta chains were read from a single sample in a study of T cell repertoires in ileal Crohn's disease. The protocol was immunoSEQ multiplex PCR, while the TCRdb copy is restricted to in-frame clones and leaves out a portion. The sample includes 8,000 or so clones, 70% to 90% of them seen just once. What was sequenced was ileal tissue. The receptors here all came from an adult with Crohn's disease. The CDR3 runs from the conserved cysteine through the conserved F or W. D genes are given only for firm matches.

J gene | D gene | V gene | CDR3 protein
TRBJ2-7 | TRBD1 | TRBV29-1 | CSVETGAEQYF
TRBJ1-4 | TRBD1 | TRBV28 | CASSFPPGGSIKEKLFF
TRBJ1-1 | TRBD1 | TRBV5-3 | CARSLGQGAMNTEAFF
TRBJ1-5 | - | TRBV10-3 | CAISESETPNQPQHF
TRBJ2-3 | TRBD2 | TRBV4-3 | CASSQETSGKDTQYF
TRBJ2-3 | - | TRBV10-2 | CASSGGGGYTQYF
TRBJ2-4 | - | TRBV29-1 | CSFTPGENIQYF
TRBJ1-1 | - | TRBV19 | CASSGRGYTEAFF
TRBJ2-4 | - | TRBV28 | CASSLYADLAKNIQYF
TRBJ2-7 | - | TRBV12-2 | CASRPHRGRAYEQYF
TRBJ1-5 | TRBD1 | TRBV19 | CASSIDRGLFQPQHF
TRBJ2-2 | TRBD1 | TRBV28 | CASSLGTAFTGELFF
TRBJ2-1 | TRBD1 | TRBV19 | CASSEGTGANEQFF
TRBJ2-3 | - | TRBV9 | CASSVVGTRTADTQYF
TRBJ2-7 | - | TRBV6-5 | CASSLAPNSYEQYF
TRBJ1-2 | - | TRBV19 | CASSIGPVATSSGYGYTF
TRBJ2-5 | TRBD2 | TRBV5-1 | CASSGGTSGLGETQYF
TRBJ1-2 | TRBD1 | TRBV25-1 | CASSEGTAYGYTF
TRBJ2-7 | - | TRBV18 | CASSYRDNNYEQYF
TRBJ2-7 | - | TRBV7-2 | CASRDWSYEQYF
TRBJ1-1 | - | TRBV5-1 | CASSLNWAGITEAFF
TRBJ2-4 | TRBD2 | TRBV6-4 | CASSLVAGAKNIQYF
TRBJ1-2 | - | TRBV2 | CAEAGNYGYTF
TRBJ1-2 | TRBD1 | TRBV6-6 | CASSSRTGLGYTF
TRBJ1-3 | TRBD1 | TRBV6-1 | CASTKPGGGNTIYF
TRBJ1-1 | - | TRBV7-3 | CASSQNSFTEAFF
TRBJ1-2 | - | TRBV7-9 | CASSSREENGYTF
TRBJ1-4 | - | TRBV19 | CASLGSGEKLFF
TRBJ2-3 | - | TRBV27 | CASKGVPITDTQYF
TRBJ2-7 | - | TRBV27 | CASSLWGEQYF
TRBJ2-1 | - | TRBV4-1 | CASSQDKNNEQFF
TRBJ2-7 | TRBD2 | TRBV5-6 | CASSLGVSGAYEQYF
TRBJ1-2 | - | TRBV6-1 | CASSGRLAGYTF
TRBJ2-3 | TRBD1 | TRBV15 | CATRETGSRTDTQYF
TRBJ1-3 | TRBD1 | TRBV30 | CAWSISGGGGNTIYF
TRBJ1-4 | - | TRBV27 | CASSLGATNEKLFF
TRBJ2-5 | - | TRBV14 | CASSQRGGTNQETQYF
TRBJ1-1 | - | TRBV7-6 | CASSNLNTEAFF
TRBJ2-7 | - | TRBV11-2 | CASSSRAGGVEQYF
TRBJ2-3 | TRBD2 | TRBV5-4 | CASSRETSGGAADTQYF
TRBJ1-4 | - | TRBV2 | CASNGGVEKLFF
TRBJ2-3 | TRBD1 | TRBV5-6 | CASSMATGGNRDTQYF
TRBJ1-2 | - | TRBV28 | CASRPQGRETYGYTF
TRBJ1-1 | - | TRBV13 | CASSPTRPGATEAFF
TRBJ1-5 | TRBD1 | TRBV28 | CASRPQGAEQPQHF
TRBJ2-2 | - | TRBV28 | CASSLLGAGELFF
TRBJ1-1 | - | TRBV20-1 | CSARPGFEAFF
- | TRBD1 | TRBV5-4 | CASSLDRGHEQYF